What follows is one TCR beta chain and its context. Its target is not known. This beta chain came through as a stray read in a library set up for alpha chains, and its size says little. The data were taken from a study of spatial heterogeneity in lung cancer. Points from the study as a whole: Counts that tracked tumor mutation counts were those of expanded intratumoral alpha and beta TCRs.

TCRdb reprocessed the 5' RACE reads via MiXCR and lists one record per CDR3 protein. The repertoire holds some 9,800 distinct CDR3 sequences, less than 65% seen once, with roughly 28% in the top ten. The time point was: sample taken at primary tumor resection. CDR1 and CDR2 (germline): SGHRS, YFSETQ. The CDR3 runs to 14 residues. V trimming: 4 bases; J trimming: 6 bases; junction bases outside the gene matches: 6. The sequence was obtained from a female donor with early-stage non-small cell lung cancer. The chain employs TRBV5-1 and TRBJ2-3; TRBD2 matches at 9 bases. The specimen was lung tumor tissue, collected at surgery. CDR3 bases: TGCGCCAGCAGCATCGGGACTAGCTCTGATACGCAGTATTTT. Translated: CASSIGTSSDTQYF. The full variable domain, rest sourced from reference TRBV5-1 and TRBJ2-3, is KAGVTQTPRYLIKTRGQQVTLSCSPISGHRSVSWYQQTPGQGLQFLFEYFSETQRNKGNFPGRFSGRQFSNSRSEMNVSTLELGDSALYLCASSIGTSSDTQYFGPGTRLTVL.